Sequencing of this T cell receptor (beta chain) was carried out in a study of cytomegalovirus exposure and HLA in healthy donors. Whole-study findings and limits: TCR beta V- and J-gene trimming was later associated with a missense DCLRE1C variant.

It was with 60 Vbeta and 13 Jbeta primers that the PCR ran. Sequencing was performed with immunoSEQ multiplex PCR; in TCRdb, only in-frame clones are kept and a portion is missing. Here the sample spans about 110,000 clones, around 78% being singletons. Of note for this clone: Its antigen remains unidentified.

V shed 7 bases, J shed 0 bases, and the junction held 8 bases outside the gene matches. CDR1 SNHLY and CDR2 FYNNEI come from the germline V gene. There are 16 residues in the CDR3. This chain connects TRBV2 to TRBJ2-1; 8 nucleotides align to TRBD2. This TCR came from a woman between 25 and 40 years old in good health and CMV-seronegative. The sample consisted of PBMCs. The CDR3 is CASTPQRGSSYNEQFF. CDR3 DNA: TGTGCCAGCACTCCCCAGCGGGGGAGCTCCTACAATGAGCAGTTCTTC. Supplemented by reference TRBV2 and TRBJ2-1, the full variable domain reads EPEVTQTPSHQVTQMGQEVILRCVPISNHLYFYWYRQILGQKVEFLVSFYNNEISEKSEIFDDQFSVERPDGSNFTLKIRSTKLEDSAMYFCASTPQRGSSYNEQFFGPGTRLTVL.